This T cell receptor (beta chain) was documented in a study of Tregs in tolerant kidney transplant recipients (dated by TCRdb to 2018 to 2020). In the study overall: Transplants used related donors with nonmyeloablative bone marrow transplantation; mixed chimerism was transient in the human trials. The study used TCRbeta sequencing to identify donor-specific regulatory T cells before combined kidney and bone marrow transplantation, then tracked those cells after transplant.

For TCRbeta CDR3 sequencing, genomic DNA was extracted from sorted cells using the QIAGEN DNeasy Blood and Tissue Kit. High-throughput TCRbeta CDR3 sequencing, including PCR amplification with bias correction and internal controls, was performed commercially through immunoSEQ. As for the original processing: Unique productive TCRbeta sequences were defined by CDR3 nucleotide sequence when primers matched and otherwise by CDR3 amino acid sequence together with Vbeta and Jbeta genes. As a correction for sorting error, sequences shared between sorted populations at a frequency ratio of 2:1 or less were discarded, and the remaining shared sequences were assigned to the higher population. A sequence counted as donor-reactive if, in CFSE-low cells, the sequence had a frequency of at least 0.01% and was expanded at least 5-fold compared with unstimulated cells. Repertoire divergence was quantified by Jensen-Shannon divergence using the top 100 TCRbeta sequences ranked by frequency. When a sample had multiple sequencing runs, each run was corrected for sorting error separately and the runs were then pooled. TCRdb carries this immuneACCESS record with in-frame sequences only. Its versions omit some clonotypes, under half of them owing to an unresolved V gene in the studies checked, with the rest unexplained. V and J calls and clone size are copied from that table; D and trimming were computed from the DNA. A total of around 66,000 clones appear in this sample, 80% to 90% of them only once. The top ten clonotypes cover around 2.3% of the sample.

Taken from the germline V gene, the CDR1 and CDR2 loops are SGHDT and YYEEEE. V lost 3 bases and J lost 1 base; the stretch between them is 9 bases long. The cysteine opens and the phenylalanine closes a CDR3 of 14 amino acids. The sequence is cut down to CDR3 DNA, 42 bases in frame from base 1. About this clone itself: Which antigen it targets is not known. Nothing much larger sits one base from this clone, and base qualities are not available.

What the work shows at the level of the full study, not this receptor alone: For some patients the PCR primers changed over time, which made it impossible to compare the samples from those patients at the nucleotide level. Because the study included only a small number of patients, the results must be confirmed in larger populations and under other immunosuppression protocols. Biological reproducibility was not directly assessed, although technical replication error appeared to be minimal. In tolerant patients, the expansion of donor-specific Tregs was greater than global Treg expansion, suggesting that the expansion was antigen-driven rather than nonspecific. Expanding Tregs with activated donor B cells appeared to identify the most biologically relevant and donor-specific TCRbeta repertoire.

The time point label for this specimen denotes: blood sample drawn before combined kidney and bone marrow transplant. Unstimulated Tregs (CD4+CD25+CD127-), CD4+ non-Tregs (CD4+CD25-), CD4 and CD8 cells were FACS-sorted from thawed PBMCs. Before Treg sorting, thawed PBMCs were rested overnight at 37°C with 200 IU/ml IL-2. Several combined kidney and bone marrow transplant recipients from the ITN036ST trial were included as patients, and samples were available only from these trial subjects. Healthy control blood was separated into PBMCs by Ficoll density gradient and cryopreserved, and patient PBMCs were collected both before and after transplant.

The sequencing here drew on Tregs from blood, taken before the transplant. The chain employs TRBV5-6 and TRBJ2-3; the D gene is perhaps TRBD1, on 6 matching bases. This clonotype originated in a human donor who received a combined kidney and bone marrow transplant. The DNA reads TGTGCCAGCAGCTCAGGGGCGGGCACAGATACGCAGTATTTT. Its product reads: CASSSGAGTDTQYF.